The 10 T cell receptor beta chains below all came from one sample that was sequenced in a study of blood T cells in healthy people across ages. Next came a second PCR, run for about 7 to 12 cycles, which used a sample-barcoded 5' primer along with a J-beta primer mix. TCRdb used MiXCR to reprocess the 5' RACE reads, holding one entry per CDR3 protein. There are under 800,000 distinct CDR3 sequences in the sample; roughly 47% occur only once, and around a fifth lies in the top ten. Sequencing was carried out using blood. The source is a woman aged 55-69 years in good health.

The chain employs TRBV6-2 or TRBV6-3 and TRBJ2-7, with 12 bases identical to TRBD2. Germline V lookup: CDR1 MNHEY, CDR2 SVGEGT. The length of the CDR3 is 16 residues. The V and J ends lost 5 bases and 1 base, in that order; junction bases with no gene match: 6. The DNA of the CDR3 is TGTGCCAGCAGTCCCAGGGGGACTAGCGGGTCCTACGAGCAGTACTTC. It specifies CASSPRGTSGSYEQYF.

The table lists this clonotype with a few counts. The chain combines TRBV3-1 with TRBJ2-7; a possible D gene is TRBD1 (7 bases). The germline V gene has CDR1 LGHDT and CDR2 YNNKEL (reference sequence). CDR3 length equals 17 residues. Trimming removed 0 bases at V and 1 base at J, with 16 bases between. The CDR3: CASSQDLGGQLSYEQYF. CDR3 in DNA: TGTGCCAGCAGCCAAGATCTGGGGGGACAGTTATCCTACGAGCAGTACTTC.

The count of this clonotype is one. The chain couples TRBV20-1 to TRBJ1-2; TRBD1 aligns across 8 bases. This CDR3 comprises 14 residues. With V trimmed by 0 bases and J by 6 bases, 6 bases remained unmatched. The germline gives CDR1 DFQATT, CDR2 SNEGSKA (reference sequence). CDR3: CSARESQDRDGYTF. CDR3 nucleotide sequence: TGCAGTGCTAGAGAATCCCAGGACAGGGATGGCTACACCTTC.

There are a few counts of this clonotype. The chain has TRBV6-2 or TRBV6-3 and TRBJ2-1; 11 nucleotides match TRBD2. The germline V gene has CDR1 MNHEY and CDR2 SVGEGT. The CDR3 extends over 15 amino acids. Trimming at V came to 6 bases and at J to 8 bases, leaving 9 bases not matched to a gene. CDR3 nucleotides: TGTGCCAGCAGCCCAGGACTAGCGGGCCCCCATGAGCAGTTCTTC. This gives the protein CASSPGLAGPHEQFF.

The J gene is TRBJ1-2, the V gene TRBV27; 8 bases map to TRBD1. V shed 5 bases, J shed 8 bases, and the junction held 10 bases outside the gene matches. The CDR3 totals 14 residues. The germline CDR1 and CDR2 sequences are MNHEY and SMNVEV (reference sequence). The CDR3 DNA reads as TGTGCCAGCAGTACCGGACAGGGAGTTTACGGCTACACCTTC. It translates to CASSTGQGVYGYTF.

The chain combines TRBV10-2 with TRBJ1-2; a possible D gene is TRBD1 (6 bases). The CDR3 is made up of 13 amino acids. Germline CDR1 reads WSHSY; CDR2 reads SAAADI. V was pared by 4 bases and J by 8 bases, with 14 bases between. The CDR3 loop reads CASSVAGAQGYTF. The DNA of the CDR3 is TGCGCCAGCAGTGTTGCAGGGGCTCAGGGCTACACCTTC.

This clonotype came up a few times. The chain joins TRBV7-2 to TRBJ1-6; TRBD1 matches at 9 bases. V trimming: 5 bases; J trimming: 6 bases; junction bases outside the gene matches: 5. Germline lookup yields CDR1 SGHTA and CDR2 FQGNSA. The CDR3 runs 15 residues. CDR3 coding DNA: TGTGCCAGCAGCGTACAGGGGGCCGGTAATTCACCCCTCCACTTT. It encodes CASSVQGAGNSPLHF.

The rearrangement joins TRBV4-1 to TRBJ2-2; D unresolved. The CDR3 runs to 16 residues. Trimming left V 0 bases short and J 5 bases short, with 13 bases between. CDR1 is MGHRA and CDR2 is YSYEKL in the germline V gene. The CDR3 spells CASSQEFSSWTGELFF. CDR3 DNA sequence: TGCGCCAGCAGCCAAGAATTCAGCAGCTGGACCGGGGAGCTGTTTTTT.

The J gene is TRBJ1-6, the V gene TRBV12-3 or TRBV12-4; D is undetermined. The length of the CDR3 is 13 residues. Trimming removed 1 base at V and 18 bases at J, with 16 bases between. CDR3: CASSLGSGNTPHF. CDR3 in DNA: TGTGCCAGCAGTTTAGGATCGGGGAATACCCCCCACTTT.

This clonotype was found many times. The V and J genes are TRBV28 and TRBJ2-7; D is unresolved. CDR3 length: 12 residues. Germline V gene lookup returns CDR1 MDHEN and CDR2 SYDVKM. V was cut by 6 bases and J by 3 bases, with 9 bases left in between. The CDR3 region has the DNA TGTGCCAGCAGACTCCAAGACTACGAGCAGTACTTC. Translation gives CASRLQDYEQYF.